Shown below are 25 T cell receptor beta chains from a single sample sequenced in a study of chemoradiotherapy in HPV16-positive cancers. The method was immunoSEQ multiplex PCR; TCRdb's version includes in-frame clones alone and lacks a portion of them. This table has about 29,000 clones, about 89% appearing once. The sample consisted of blood, taken from a patient who underwent chemoradiotherapy. Receptors were obtained from a human donor with HPV-associated anogenital cancer.

The chain uses TRBV19 and TRBJ2-2, with D possibly matching TRBD1 (5 bases). V lost 8 bases and J 0 bases, leaving 7 bases between the germline ends. Germline V gives CDR1 LNHDA, CDR2 SQIVND (reference sequence). CDR3 length: 13 residues. This CDR3 reads CASSGPNTGELFF. CDR3 coding DNA: TGTGCCAGTTCAGGGCCGAACACCGGGGAGCTGTTTTTT.

The genes are TRBV5-1 and TRBJ2-5; TRBD2 agrees at 9 bases. The V segment lost 0 bases and the J segment 5 bases; nucleotides outside the gene matches: 5. CDR1 is SGHRS, CDR2 YFSETQ, per germline. CDR3 size: 15 residues. CDR3 bases: TGCGCCAGCAGCTTGGCCGCCGGACTAGCGGAGACCCAGTACTTC. Translated, it gives CASSLAAGLAETQYF.

This clone was observed a handful of times. The V gene is TRBV10-2, the J gene TRBJ1-1; D might be TRBD1 (5 bases). The ends were cut back, 2 bases at V and 0 bases at J, with 13 bases in the middle. The CDR3 sequence is 16 residues long. Germline lookup yields CDR1 WSHSY and CDR2 SAAADI. The CDR3 DNA reads TGCGCCAGCAGTGAGACGGAGACAGCCATGAACACTGAAGCTTTCTTT. This codes for CASSETETAMNTEAFF.

This chain links TRBV6-6 with TRBJ2-1; TRBD2 might be the D (5 bases). Looked up from germline, CDR1 is MNHNY and CDR2 is SVGAGI (reference sequence). The CDR3 covers 15 residues. With 4 bases removed from V and 9 bases from J, the gap between germline ends came to 19 bases. CDR3 nucleotide sequence: TGTGCCAGCAGTTCCCTTTTTTTGGCTAGCTCTGAGCAGTTCTTC. This sequence encodes CASSSLFLASSEQFF.

This clone has more than one count but fewer than ten. The V gene is TRBV18, the J gene TRBJ2-3; 10 bases align to TRBD2. Germline-derived CDR1 and CDR2 are KGHSH and LQKENI. With V trimmed by 6 bases and J by 2 bases, 5 bases remained unmatched. The CDR3 covers 15 residues. CDR3 DNA: TGTGCCAGCTCTCTAGCGGGAGAATACACAGATACGCAGTATTTT. As protein: CASSLAGEYTDTQYF.

V usage is TRBV9 and J usage is TRBJ2-1, with 10 bases aligning to TRBD2. This CDR3 region has 17 residues. Germline V CDR1 and CDR2: SGDLS, YYNGEE. Trimming cost V 4 bases and J 3 bases; bases outside gene matches: 10. The CDR3 sequence is CASSPRASGRHYNEQFF. The CDR3 DNA follows: TGTGCCAGCAGCCCCCGGGCTAGCGGGAGACACTACAATGAGCAGTTCTTC.

The rearrangement uses TRBV10-3 and TRBJ2-3, with TRBD2 as a possible D gene (6 bases). The V and J ends lost 3 bases and 0 bases respectively, with 16 bases between them. Germline-derived CDR1 and CDR2 are ENHRY and SYGVKD. The CDR3 contains 17 residues. The CDR3 DNA sequence: TGTGCCATCAGTGACTTGGGACTGGGGGTTAGCACAGATACGCAGTATTTT. It codes for CAISDLGLGVSTDTQYF.

The rearrangement links TRBV6-5 to TRBJ1-2; TRBD1 might be the D (6 bases). Trimming stripped 0 bases from V and 5 bases from J, with 13 bases between. CDR3 length equals 15 residues. Germline CDR1 MNHEY, CDR2 SVGAGI. The DNA of the CDR3 is TGTGCCAGCAGTTACTCGTTTGGACAGAATTATGGCTACACCTTC. This encodes CASSYSFGQNYGYTF.

CDR3 residues: CASSLGGSYTDTQYF. CDR3 in DNA: TGTGCCAGCAGCTTGGGCGGGAGCTATACAGATACGCAGTATTTT. The rearrangement links TRBV5-5 to TRBJ2-3; TRBD2 aligns across 7 bases. The trim removed 0 bases at V and 3 bases at J, leaving 4 bases unmatched. CDR3 length equals 15 residues. Germline lookup yields CDR1 SGHKS and CDR2 YYEKEE (reference sequence).

The rearrangement joins TRBV29-1 to TRBJ1-3; D may be TRBD1 (5 bases). The CDR3 has 13 residues. Germline V CDR1 and CDR2: SQVTM, ANQGSEA. V dropped 3 bases and J dropped 10 bases, with 16 bases sitting between them. CDR3 sequence: CSVEEQRDYTIYF. The CDR3, as DNA: TGCAGCGTTGAGGAACAACGGGACTATACCATATATTTT.

V usage is TRBV28 and J usage is TRBJ1-5, with D tentatively TRBD1 (5 bases). This CDR3 has 16 amino acids. V was clipped by 5 bases and J by 7 bases, with 21 bases between them. CDR1 and CDR2 (germline): MDHEN, SYDVKM. The CDR3 region has the DNA TGTGCCAGCAGTCCCCGCCCACAGGAAGGAGGACAGCCCCAGCATTTT. It is translated as CASSPRPQEGGQPQHF.

The chain joins TRBV6-5 to TRBJ1-2, with D uncertain. The CDR3 contains 14 residues. Germline V gene data show CDR1 as MNHEY and CDR2 as SVGAGI. V was pared by 0 bases and J by 7 bases, with 12 bases between. The CDR3 loop reads CASSYSSRESGYTF. The CDR3 nucleotides are TGTGCCAGCAGTTACTCGAGTAGGGAATCTGGCTACACCTTC.

CDR3: CASSLQGPGQPQHF. Written as DNA, the CDR3 is TGTGCCAGTAGCCTACAGGGACCGGGGCAGCCCCAGCATTTT. The chain is built from TRBV19 and TRBJ1-5; D might be TRBD1 (6 bases). The CDR3 loop spans 14 amino acids. V gave up 6 bases and J gave up 7 bases, with 16 bases separating them. Germline values: CDR1 LNHDA, CDR2 SQIVND (reference sequence).

This sequence joins TRBV6-5 and TRBJ2-5; 7 bases are a match to TRBD2. The J call may be mistaken, given a closer DNA end match to TRBJ2-7. In germline, CDR1 is MNHEY, CDR2 SVGAGI. This CDR3 comprises 16 residues. The CDR3 here is CASSYSLAATTYEQYF. Here the CDR3 DNA reads TGTGCCAGCAGTTACAGTCTAGCGGCCACCACCTACGAGCAGTACTTC.

The gene calls are TRBV18 and TRBJ1-5; 7 bases agree with TRBD1. V was clipped by 3 bases and J by 0 bases; unmatched bases: 2. The CDR3 runs to 15 residues. The germline V gene has CDR1 KGHSH and CDR2 LQKENI. CDR3 in DNA: TGTGCCAGCTCACCGGGACAGCTTAGCAATCAGCCCCAGCATTTT. Translation gives CASSPGQLSNQPQHF.

The chain is built from TRBV5-5 and TRBJ1-4; D gene unclear. Germline V CDR1 and CDR2: SGHKS, YYEKEE (reference sequence). CDR3 length equals 14 residues. V was trimmed by 6 bases and J by 0 bases, leaving 9 bases between them. CDR3 residues: CASTPTATNEKLFF. CDR3 coding DNA: TGTGCCAGCACCCCCACAGCAACTAATGAAAAACTGTTTTTT.

The rearrangement uses TRBV5-1 and TRBJ1-6; 9 nucleotides align to TRBD1. The J segment lost 10 bases and the V segment lost 4 bases, leaving 6 bases of the junction unmatched. Germline CDR1 and CDR2: SGHRS and YFSETQ. The CDR3 is 14 amino acids. The CDR3 loop is CASSLGQGGSPLHF. In nucleotides, the CDR3 is TGCGCCAGCAGCCTGGGACAGGGCGGGTCACCCCTCCACTTT.

This clone was counted once. The chain couples TRBV27 to TRBJ2-5; TRBD2 matches 10 bases. Trimming removed 1 base from V and 5 bases from J; junction bases left unmatched: 7. The CDR3 has 16 residues. Germline CDR1 is MNHEY and CDR2 is SMNVEV (reference sequence). The CDR3 loop reads CASSLYPSGSLETQYF. For the CDR3, the DNA is TGTGCCAGCAGTTTATACCCTAGCGGGAGTCTGGAGACCCAGTACTTC.

This chain uses TRBV6-5 with TRBJ2-7; D uncertain. The CDR3 has 14 residues. Trimming stripped 6 bases from V and 2 bases from J, with 14 bases between. Germline assignment: CDR1 MNHEY and CDR2 SVGAGI. The CDR3 loop is CASSSPGITYEQYF. CDR3 nucleotides: TGTGCCAGCAGCTCTCCTGGGATCACCTACGAGCAGTACTTC.

The chain combines TRBV5-6 with TRBJ2-7; 7 bases fit TRBD1. V was pared by 1 base and J by 2 bases, with 6 bases of the junction left unmatched. Germline values: CDR1 SGHDT, CDR2 YYEEEE. CDR3 length equals 15 residues. The CDR3 here is CASSLIQGSPYEQYF. The CDR3, as DNA: TGTGCCAGCAGCTTGATACAGGGGAGTCCCTACGAGCAGTACTTC. Full variable domain (remainder filled in from reference TRBV5-6 and TRBJ2-7): DAGVTQSPTHLIKTRGQQVTLRCSPKSGHDTVSWYQQALGQGPQFIFQYYEEEERQRGNFPDRFSGHQFPNYSSELNVNALLLGDSALYLCASSLIQGSPYEQYFGPGTRLTVT.

The gene calls are TRBV5-1 and TRBJ2-7; D remains unclear. The germline gives CDR1 SGHRS, CDR2 YFSETQ. The CDR3 has 13 residues. V lost 0 bases to trimming and J lost 3 bases, with 7 bases between them. In DNA, the CDR3 is TGCGCCAGCAGCTTGGGGGCAGACTACGAGCAGTACTTC. Its translation is CASSLGADYEQYF.

The CDR3 reads CASSPPRQGTNTEAFF. For the CDR3, the DNA is TGTGCCAGCTCACCACCGCGACAGGGGACGAACACTGAAGCTTTCTTT. V is TRBV18 and J is TRBJ1-1; 8 bases are shared with TRBD1. The junction had 4 bases not matched to a gene; V was cut back by 0 bases and J by 1 base. Germline CDR1 KGHSH, CDR2 LQKENI. The CDR3 loop spans 16 amino acids.

V is TRBV19 and J is TRBJ2-3; 8 bases agree with TRBD2. Germline V gives CDR1 LNHDA, CDR2 SQIVND (reference sequence). With 6 bases clipped from V and 1 base from J, the junction kept 6 bases outside the gene matches. The CDR3 consists of 15 residues. The CDR3 DNA sequence: TGTGCCAGTAGGTTGCGGGGGGCCGGCACAGATACGCAGTATTTT. Protein sequence: CASRLRGAGTDTQYF.

As to this clone: A far larger clone is just one base off, so this is likely a read error. The sample carries other DNA sequences with the same CDR3. The chain combines TRBV7-2 with TRBJ1-1, with D uncertain. The CDR3 spans 14 residues. Germline V lookup: CDR1 SGHTA, CDR2 FQGNSA. V lost 1 base and J lost 0, with 6 bases in between. The CDR3 DNA is TGTGCCAGCAGCTTAGAGGCTGTGAACACTGAAGCTTTCTTT. It codes for CASSLEAVNTEAFF.

The V gene is TRBV4-3, the J gene TRBJ1-2, with TRBD1 matching 10 bases. This CDR3 has 14 amino acids. Germline CDR1 LGHNA, CDR2 YSLEER. The V gene end was trimmed by 1 base and the J gene end by 6 bases; junction bases not matched to a gene: 2. The DNA of the CDR3 is TGCGCCAGCAGCCAAGTTGGGACAGGGGATGGCTACACCTTC. Its translation: CASSQVGTGDGYTF.